This T cell receptor beta chain was captured by sequencing in a study of regulatory T cells in long-lasting Graves disease. For the study at large: By definition, persistent Graves' disease involved antithyroid drugs for over 5 years alongside positive TSH receptor antibodies.

Construction of the TCR beta libraries employed iRepertoire HTBI primers in conjunction with Arm-PCR of CDR3 regions. A single record per CDR3 protein comes from TCRdb applying MiXCR to the multiplex PCR reads. The sample has roughly 400,000 distinct CDR3 sequences, 21% seen once. The sample holds many counts of this clonotype. The antigen is not known. V was pared by 5 bases and J by 3 bases, with 5 bases of the junction left unmatched. CDR3 length equals 15 residues. CDR1 is SNHLY, CDR2 FYNNEI, per germline. The time point: persistent/refractory GD, antithyroid drugs over 5 years with positive TRAb. Extracted RNA from PBMCs served as the source of the TCR library. Points from the study as a whole: Newly diagnosed patients had higher TCR diversity than persistent Graves' patients did. The study found persistent patients shared more public clonotypes (approximately 2,700) than new patients (roughly 880). Favored usage of TRBV28, TRBJ1-2 and TRBJ2-5 was recorded in persistent disease.

The source is a female donor with Graves disease. The source was peripheral blood mononuclear cells (PBMCs), collected when the disease was refractory, from a patient treated with antithyroid drugs. The chain carries TRBV2 and TRBJ2-2; 8 bases line up with TRBD1. CDR3 protein: CASSPTGGDTGELFF. CDR3 DNA: TGTGCCAGCAGTCCAACAGGGGGTGACACCGGGGAGCTGTTTTTT.